This TCR beta chain was sequenced for a study of blood T cell repertoires in COVID-19. CDR3 size: 13 residues. Germline V gives CDR1 MNHEY, CDR2 SVGAGI. Trimming stripped 6 bases from V and 5 bases from J, with 10 bases between. Only in-frame clones appear in the TCRdb table, and some are missing; sequencing was by immunoSEQ multiplex PCR. The table shows some 170,000 clones, with 90% occurring only once. This sequence originates from a man aged 60 to 69 with active or convalescent COVID-19. The sequenced sample consisted of peripheral blood. The rearrangement links TRBV6-5 to TRBJ1-4, with no clear D. The CDR3 coding sequence is TGTGCCAGCAGCGGGAGGGAGAATGAAAAACTGTTTTTT. This encodes CASSGRENEKLFF.